This paragraph reports one T cell receptor (beta chain). Its specificity is unknown. The length of the CDR3 is 15 residues. After removal of 0 bases from V and 5 bases from J, the junction contained 2 bases not matched to a gene. Per the germline V gene, CDR1 is MNHEY and CDR2 is SVGAGI. Profiling relied on immunoSEQ multiplex PCR, and the TCRdb table lists in-frame clones only, not all of them. The profile shows roughly 200,000 clones, approximately 92% of them singletons. These data are taken from a study of T cell responses to AZD1222 COVID-19 vaccine. Study information: Combined were second doses at about 4 or about 12 weeks.

The study's findings and limits: Across the whole spike, CD4 TCRs peaked at regions 160-218 and 743-854. Clonal diversity may have been underestimated in mostly white British donors.

V usage is TRBV6-5 and J usage is TRBJ2-1; TRBD1 matches at 9 bases. The sample was peripheral blood, taken on day 0 of AZD1222 vaccination. The source of this sequence is an adult in good health. This chain's CDR3 is CASSYSGQGNNEQFF. The CDR3 nucleotides read TGTGCCAGCAGTTACTCGGGACAGGGCAACAATGAGCAGTTCTTC.